Sequencing of this TCR beta chain was carried out in a study of CD8+ T cells in alopecia areata. Study background: Patients in the study were on tofacitinib for 6 to 18 months, then off it for 6 months. Scoring of treated patients' severity used the percentage of affected scalp area. Study-wide results and caveats: Only one nonresponder was present, which leaves the link between baseline CD8+ expansion and response uncertain.

Isolated RNA was reverse transcribed into cDNA used as the sequencing template. The method was immunoSEQ multiplex PCR; TCRdb's version includes in-frame clones alone and lacks a portion of them. Of 190,000 or so clones listed, around 60% are singletons. As to this clone: The antigen is undetermined.

This sample's treatment: oral pan-JAK inhibitor, 5-10 mg twice daily. CD4+ and CD8+ T cells were sorted from PBMCs stained for CD3, CD4 and CD8. V lost 1 base and J 7 bases, leaving 6 bases between the germline ends. The CDR3 contains 13 residues. Germline assignment: CDR1 SGHDT and CDR2 YYEEEE. The clonotype was recovered from a human donor with alopecia areata. Sequencing used CD8+ T cells sorted from blood, obtained at week 24, from a patient treated with tofacitinib. The chain has TRBV5-6 and TRBJ1-6; D is undetermined. The CDR3 region has the DNA TGTGCCAGCAGCTTGTCGAGGAATTCACCCCTCCACTTT. It encodes CASSLSRNSPLHF. The full variable domain, with the rest looked up from reference TRBV5-6 and TRBJ1-6, is DAGVTQSPTHLIKTRGQQVTLRCSPKSGHDTVSWYQQALGQGPQFIFQYYEEEERQRGNFPDRFSGHQFPNYSSELNVNALLLGDSALYLCASSLSRNSPLHFGNGTRLTVT.